This TCR beta chain was found in a study of blood T cell repertoires in COVID-19. Recruits, aged about 18 to 100 years, lived in about two dozen US areas. V was clipped by 5 bases and J by 1 base; unmatched bases: 13. The CDR3 consists of 18 residues. CDR1 is LNHNV, CDR2 YYDKDF, per germline (reference sequence). The data were produced by immunoSEQ multiplex PCR, yet TCRdb's version contains in-frame clones alone and is incomplete. This table holds 430,000 or so clones, around nine tenths found once. The sequenced material came from PBMCs or T cells enriched from blood (not recorded which). The chain carries TRBV15 and TRBJ2-7, with 11 bases matching TRBD2. The clonotype comes from a woman between 18 and 30 years old who had been exposed to COVID-19. CDR3 nucleotide sequence: TGTGCCACCAGCCCCCACGGTAGCGGGGGGGTACTTTCCTACGAGCAGTACTTC. Residues: CATSPHGSGGVLSYEQYF.